This TCR beta chain came from a study of STAT5B mutations in CD4+ large granular lymphocyte leukemia (dated by TCRdb to between 2022 and 2023). Broadly, across the study: Among the healthy controls, the CDR3 'QG' motif was associated with a particular HLA allele. The TCRbeta repertoires of CD4+ T-cell large granular lymphocyte leukemia patients were compared with the TCRbeta repertoires of healthy blood donors. The purity of purified fractions was confirmed by flow cytometry on FACSCanto II or FACSVerse to exceed 95% among lymphocytes.

The immunoSEQ assay at survey resolution was applied to genomic DNA for sequencing of TCRbeta rearrangements. The paper's data handling went like this. In the TCR sequencing data, the lowest productive clonotype frequency that could be detected was 2.59 x 10-5. Only productive TCRbeta rearrangements, meaning sequences that were complete and in-frame, were kept for the analyses. The clonality of each sample was calculated as Simpson clonality in the immunoSEQ Analyzer version 3.0. Based on frequency, clones were grouped as very rare, small, medium, large (1-20%) or hyperexpanded (>20%). Generation probabilities were estimated with OLGA 1.2.3, V-gene circos plots were made with VDJtools, specificities were looked up in VDJdb, and CDR3 motifs were identified with GLIPH. As stored in TCRdb, this immuneACCESS dataset retains in-frame rearrangements with V and J assigned. A fraction of the clones does not appear; measured against another copy, unresolved V genes explain less than half of the discrepancy, and the remainder lacks a known reason. From that table come the V and J calls and clone size; the DNA was used to work out D and trimming. Counted in this sample were about 32,000 clones; just under 85% of them appeared once. Clones ranked in the top ten supply around 4.4% of the sample.

The study at large found these results: Enrichment of TRBV06-family usage was observed among the top patient clones (8/27) relative to healthy controls (2/35). Main leukemic clonotypes were private to each patient, although approximately 25% of the main leukemic clonotypes were found at low frequency in the non-leukemic repertoires of other patients. The data were not HLA-matched, and the higher clonality in CD4+ T-LGLL than in CD8+ T-LGLL could be due to the relatively small sample size. Greater clonality appeared to be present in CD4-sorted patient repertoires than in healthy CD4+ repertoires, and the difference was retained after the putative leukemic clones were removed.

Buffy coats from around 37 blood donors, supplied by the Finnish Red Cross blood service, were used as healthy controls. All TCR-sequenced material derived from peripheral blood: patient blood samples and healthy donor buffy coats. Peripheral blood mononuclear cells were isolated by Ficoll-Hypaque gradient centrifugation. CD4+ cells were magnetically purified from the buffy coats of healthy controls. The Gentra Puregene Cell and Tissue kit was used for genomic DNA extraction, and quantification was performed on a Qubit 2.0 fluorometer. In regard to this clone: Its antigen is not yet known. Per-nucleotide qualities are absent, and no much larger clonotype sits a single base away.

From the cysteine up to the phenylalanine, the CDR3 has a length of 15 residues. The read is trimmed to its CDR3 DNA, 45 bases read in frame from base 1. After removal of 5 bases from V and 2 bases from J, the junction retains 7 bases not matched to a gene. As encoded in the germline V gene, CDR1 is MNHEY while CDR2 is SVGAGI. The rearrangement joined TRBV6-5 to TRBJ2-7, with 9 bases matching TRBD1. The receptor was derived from a human donor in good health. Source material: CD4+ T cells from blood buffy coats. The base sequence is TGTGCCAGCAGTGTAACAGGGGGCTCTCCCTACGAGCAGTACTTC. Translated, it reads CASSVTGGSPYEQYF.